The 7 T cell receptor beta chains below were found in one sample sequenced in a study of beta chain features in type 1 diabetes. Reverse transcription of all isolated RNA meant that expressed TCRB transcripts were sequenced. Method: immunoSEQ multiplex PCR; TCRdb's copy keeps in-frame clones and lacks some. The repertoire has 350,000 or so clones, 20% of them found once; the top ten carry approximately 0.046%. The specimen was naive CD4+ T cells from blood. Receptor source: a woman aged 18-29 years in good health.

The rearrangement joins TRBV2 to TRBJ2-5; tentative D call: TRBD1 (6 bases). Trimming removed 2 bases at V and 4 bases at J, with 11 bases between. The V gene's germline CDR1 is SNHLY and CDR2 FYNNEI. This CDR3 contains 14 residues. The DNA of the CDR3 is TGTGCCAGCAGTGAATGGACCAGGGGAGAGACCCAGTACTTC. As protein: CASSEWTRGETQYF.

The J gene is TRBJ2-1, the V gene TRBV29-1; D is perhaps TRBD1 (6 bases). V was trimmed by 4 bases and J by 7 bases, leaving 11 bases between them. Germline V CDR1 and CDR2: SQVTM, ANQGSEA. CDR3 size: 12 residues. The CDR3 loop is CSVVQGINEQFF. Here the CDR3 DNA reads TGCAGCGTTGTACAGGGAATTAATGAGCAGTTCTTC.

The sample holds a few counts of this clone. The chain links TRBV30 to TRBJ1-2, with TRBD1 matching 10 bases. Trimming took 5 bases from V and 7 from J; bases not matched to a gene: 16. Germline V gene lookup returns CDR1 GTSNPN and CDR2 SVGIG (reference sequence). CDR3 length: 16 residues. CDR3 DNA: TGTGCCTGGGTGAGACCAGGACAGGGGGTATCGGGTGGCTACACCTTC. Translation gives CAWVRPGQGVSGGYTF.

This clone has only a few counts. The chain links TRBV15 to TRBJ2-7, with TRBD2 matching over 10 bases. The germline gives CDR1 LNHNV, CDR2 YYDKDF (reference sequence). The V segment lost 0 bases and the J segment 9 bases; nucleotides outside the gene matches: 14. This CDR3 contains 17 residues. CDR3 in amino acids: CATSRDRFSGGYWVQYF. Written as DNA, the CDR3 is TGTGCCACCAGCAGAGATCGATTTAGCGGGGGGTATTGGGTGCAGTACTTC.

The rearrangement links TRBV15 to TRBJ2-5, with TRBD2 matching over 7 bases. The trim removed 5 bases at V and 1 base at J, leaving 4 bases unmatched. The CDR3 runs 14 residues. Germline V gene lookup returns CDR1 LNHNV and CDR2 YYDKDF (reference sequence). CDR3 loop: CATSASGPQETQYF. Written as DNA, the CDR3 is TGTGCCACCAGCGCTAGCGGCCCCCAAGAGACCCAGTACTTC.

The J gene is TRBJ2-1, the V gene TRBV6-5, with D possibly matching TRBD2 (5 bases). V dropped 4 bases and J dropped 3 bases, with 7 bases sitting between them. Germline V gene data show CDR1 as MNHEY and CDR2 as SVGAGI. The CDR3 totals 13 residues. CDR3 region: CASSSGLYNEQFF. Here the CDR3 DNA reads TGTGCCAGCAGTTCTGGACTCTACAATGAGCAGTTCTTC.

CDR3 amino acids: CAWRGGTLYGYTF. The CDR3, as DNA: TGTGCCTGGAGGGGAGGGACACTCTATGGCTACACCTTC. The chain carries TRBV30 and TRBJ1-2; D might be TRBD1 (6 bases). The germline V gene encodes CDR1 GTSNPN and CDR2 SVGIG (reference sequence). Trimming shortened V by 3 bases and J by 4 bases, and 12 bases separated the two germline ends. The CDR3 length is 13 residues. Full variable domain (rest looked up from reference TRBV30 and TRBJ1-2): SQTIHQWPATLVQPVGSPLSLECTVEGTSNPNLYWYRQAAGRGLQLLFYSVGIGQISSEVPQNLSASRPQDRQFILSSKKLLLSDSGFYLCAWRGGTLYGYTFGSGTRLTVV.